This passage covers 19 T cell receptor beta chains from one sample sequenced in a study of T cells in localized non-small cell lung cancer. Some clones are missing from TCRdb's copy, which holds only in-frame ones; the method was immunoSEQ multiplex PCR. The sample has tens of thousands of clones, 86% seen once. The starting material was peripheral blood, obtained before any cancer treatment. These receptors originate from a male donor older than 55 with stage III squamous cell lung carcinoma.

The V and J genes are TRBV30 and TRBJ2-2; D remains ambiguous. CDR1 and CDR2 from the germline V gene are GTSNPN and SVGIG (reference sequence). The CDR3 covers 14 residues. Trimming cost V 4 bases and J 1 base, with 10 bases left between them. CDR3: CAWKSLMNTGELFF. The DNA for the CDR3 is TGTGCCTGGAAATCCCTTATGAACACCGGGGAGCTGTTTTTT. The full variable domain, completed using reference TRBV30 and TRBJ2-2, is SQTIHQWPATLVQPVGSPLSLECTVEGTSNPNLYWYRQAAGRGLQLLFYSVGIGQISSEVPQNLSASRPQDRQFILSSKKLLLSDSGFYLCAWKSLMNTGELFFGEGSRLTVL.

A few counts support this clone. This chain uses TRBV7-8 with TRBJ1-2; the D gene is possibly TRBD1 (5 bases). Germline CDR1 and CDR2: SGHVS and FQNEAQ. V shed 5 bases and J shed 3 bases, with 10 bases lying between them. CDR3 size: 13 residues. The CDR3 sequence is CASSRDADYGYTF. The CDR3 DNA follows: TGTGCCAGCAGCCGGGACGCAGACTATGGCTACACCTTC.

The CDR3 loop reads CSAGAKVGYTF. In DNA, the CDR3 is TGCAGTGCTGGGGCCAAGGTCGGCTACACCTTC. V gene TRBV20-1 combines with J gene TRBJ1-2, with D possibly TRBD1 on 5 matching bases. V shed 5 bases and J shed 8 bases, with 12 bases lying between them. Per germline, CDR1 DFQATT and CDR2 SNEGSKA (reference sequence). The CDR3 loop spans 11 amino acids.

The chain carries TRBV7-9 and TRBJ2-7, with TRBD1 matching over 8 bases. Trimming at V came to 4 bases and at J to 1 base, leaving 6 bases not matched to a gene. CDR3 length: 15 amino acids. Germline assignment: CDR1 SEHNR and CDR2 FQNEAQ (reference sequence). The CDR3 protein is CASSSQGGWSYEQYF. The CDR3 coding sequence is TGTGCCAGCAGCTCACAGGGGGGATGGTCCTACGAGCAGTACTTC.

This clone appeared once. This chain joins TRBV12-5 and TRBJ2-2; maybe TRBD1 (5 bases). The V gene lost 8 bases and the J gene lost 13 bases, with 17 bases spanning the gap. Per the germline V gene, CDR1 is LGHNT and CDR2 is FRNRAP. The CDR3 runs 12 residues. The CDR3 protein is CASQTAPARLFF. Written as DNA, the CDR3 is TGTGCTAGTCAGACAGCCCCCGCCCGGCTGTTTTTT.

The rearrangement joins TRBV10-3 to TRBJ2-7; a possible D gene is TRBD2 (6 bases). This CDR3 region has 14 residues. Germline CDR1 reads ENHRY; CDR2 reads SYGVKD. V dropped 5 bases and J dropped 1 base, with 12 bases sitting between them. CDR3 nucleotides: TGTGCCATCAGTCCGGGGGTCCAGTCCTACGAGCAGTACTTC. This encodes CAISPGVQSYEQYF.

The CDR3 nucleotides are TGTGCCTGGAGTGGGGACCTCGATCAGCCCCAGCATTTT. It yields the protein CAWSGDLDQPQHF. V gene TRBV30 combines with J gene TRBJ1-5; possibly TRBD1 for D (5 bases). The length of the CDR3 is 13 residues. V was cut by 1 base and J by 5 bases, with 9 bases left in between. The germline V gene has CDR1 GTSNPN and CDR2 SVGIG (reference sequence).

The chain employs TRBV15 and TRBJ1-6, with a weak D call TRBD1 (5 bases). Trimming cost V 0 bases and J 10 bases, with 7 bases left between them. This CDR3 is built from 13 residues. The V gene's germline CDR1 is LNHNV and CDR2 YYDKDF (reference sequence). The CDR3 bases are TGTGCCACCAGCAGAGACAGGGTCTCACCCCTCCACTTT. Protein sequence: CATSRDRVSPLHF. Full variable domain (missing parts from reference TRBV15 and TRBJ1-6): DAMVIQNPRYQVTQFGKPVTLSCSQTLNHNVMYWYQQKSSQAPKLLFHYYDKDFNNEADTPDNFQSRRPNTSFCFLDIRSPGLGDTAMYLCATSRDRVSPLHFGNGTRLTVT.

Comments on this clone: Relative to the germline gene, one junction end is altered; a read error may explain this. This rearrangement joins TRBV6-1 to TRBJ2-1; D is undetermined. CDR1 and CDR2 from the germline V gene are MNHNS and SASEGT. This CDR3 spans 14 amino acids. The CDR3 DNA reads TGTGCCAGCAGTGAAGGGTACTCCCACAATGAGCAGTTCTTC. This sequence encodes CASSEGYSHNEQFF.

The V gene is TRBV2, the J gene TRBJ1-6, with D unclear. The CDR3 totals 12 residues. Germline lookup yields CDR1 SNHLY and CDR2 FYNNEI. V lost 8 bases to trimming and J lost 9 bases, with 11 bases between them. The DNA of the CDR3 is TGTGCCAGCGGTTGGCGGGGTTCACCCCTCCACTTT. Translating gives CASGWRGSPLHF.

V and J are TRBV10-3 and TRBJ2-7, with D tentatively TRBD1 (5 bases). The germline V gene has CDR1 ENHRY and CDR2 SYGVKD. V lost 9 bases to trimming and J lost 0 bases, with 9 bases between them. This CDR3 has 12 amino acids. CDR3 sequence reads: CAIGVSSYEQYF. DNA for the CDR3: TGTGCCATAGGGGTCAGCTCCTACGAGCAGTACTTC.

The chain links TRBV27 to TRBJ1-5, with D tentatively TRBD1 (6 bases). V lost 3 bases to trimming and J lost 1 base, with 16 bases between them. The CDR3 runs 17 residues. Germline loops: CDR1 MNHEY, CDR2 SMNVEV (reference sequence). CDR3 nucleotide sequence: TGTGCCAGCAGTTTTTTCGGCGGAGGGGGAAGCAATCAGCCCCAGCATTTT. Protein product: CASSFFGGGGSNQPQHF.

The genes are TRBV6-5 and TRBJ2-7; 8 nucleotides line up with TRBD2. Germline trimming cut 2 bases from V and 2 bases from J; bases unmatched to any gene: 5. The CDR3 has 15 amino acids. CDR1 and CDR2 (germline): MNHEY, SVGAGI. The CDR3 coding sequence is TGTGCCAGCAGTTACGGGTTAGCGGGAACCTACGAGCAGTACTTC. Its protein is CASSYGLAGTYEQYF.

The count of this clone is one. This chain uses TRBV19 with TRBJ2-3; D is tentatively TRBD1 or TRBD2 (7 bases each). V lost 8 bases and J lost 4, with 19 bases in between. The CDR3 runs to 15 residues. The germline CDR1 and CDR2 sequences are LNHDA and SQIVND (reference sequence). This chain's CDR3 is CASARGGQISDTQYF. CDR3 bases: TGTGCCAGTGCCAGGGGGGGTCAGATATCAGATACGCAGTATTTT.

This chain links TRBV7-8 with TRBJ2-1; D perhaps matches TRBD2 (7 bases). With 1 base removed from V and 7 bases from J, the gap between germline ends came to 14 bases. CDR3 length equals 15 residues. The germline gives CDR1 SGHVS, CDR2 FQNEAQ. The CDR3: CASSLGGGARNEQFF. The CDR3 DNA sequence: TGTGCCAGCAGCTTAGGAGGGGGGGCCAGGAATGAGCAGTTCTTC. The full variable domain, completed using reference TRBV7-8 and TRBJ2-1, is GAGVSQSPRYKVAKRGQDVALRCDPISGHVSLFWYQQALGQGPEFLTYFQNEAQLDKSGLPSDRFFAERPEGSVSTLKIQRTQQEDSAVYLCASSLGGGARNEQFFGPGTRLTVL.

This clone came up once. This chain links TRBV9 with TRBJ2-7; D ambiguous. The CDR3 contains 15 residues. Germline CDR1 is SGDLS and CDR2 is YYNGEE. Deletions cut 4 bases from V and 2 bases from J, with 16 bases between. The CDR3 DNA reads as TGTGCCAGCAGCCACGCCCTGCTTAGGGCCTACGAGCAGTACTTC. This gives the protein CASSHALLRAYEQYF.

The chain links TRBV2 to TRBJ2-2; 9 positions agree with TRBD1. From germline, CDR1 is SNHLY and CDR2 FYNNEI. Trimming removed 6 bases from V and 4 bases from J; junction bases left unmatched: 6. The CDR3 loop spans 15 amino acids. DNA of the CDR3: TGTGCCAGCAGCTTGGACAGGGGCGGCACCGGGGAGCTGTTTTTT. Encoded protein: CASSLDRGGTGELFF.

The chain is built from TRBV6-5 and TRBJ2-7, with TRBD2 matching over 11 bases. J gave up 4 bases and V 9 bases, and 5 bases lay outside the gene matches. Per the germline V gene, CDR1 is MNHEY and CDR2 is SVGAGI. This CDR3 spans 13 amino acids. Here the CDR3 reads CASATSGNYEQYF. As DNA, the CDR3 is TGTGCCAGTGCGACTAGCGGGAATTACGAGCAGTACTTC.

The rearrangement uses TRBV9 and TRBJ2-1; D might be TRBD1 (6 bases). This CDR3 comprises 15 residues. Looked up from germline, CDR1 is SGDLS and CDR2 is YYNGEE. V lost 3 bases, J lost 0 bases, and 10 bases lay in between. The CDR3 bases are TGTGCCAGCAGCGACGGGACAAGCTCCTACAATGAGCAGTTCTTC. The encoded protein is CASSDGTSSYNEQFF. Filled out from reference TRBV9 and TRBJ2-1, the complete variable domain reads DSGVTQTPKHLITATGQRVTLRCSPRSGDLSVYWYQQSLDQGLQFLIQYYNGEERAKGNILERFSAQQFPDLHSELNLSSLELGDSALYFCASSDGTSSYNEQFFGPGTRLTVL.